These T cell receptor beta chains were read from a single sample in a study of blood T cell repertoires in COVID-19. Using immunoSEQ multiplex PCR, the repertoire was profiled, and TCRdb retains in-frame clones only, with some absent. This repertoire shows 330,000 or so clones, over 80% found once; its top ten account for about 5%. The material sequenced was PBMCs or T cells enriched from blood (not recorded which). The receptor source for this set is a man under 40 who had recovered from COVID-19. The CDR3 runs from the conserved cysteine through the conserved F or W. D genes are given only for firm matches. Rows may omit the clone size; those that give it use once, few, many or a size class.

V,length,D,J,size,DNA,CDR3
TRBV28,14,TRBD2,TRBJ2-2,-,TGTGCCACTACACGGGGGGGGAACACCGGGGAGCTGTTTTTT,CATTRGGNTGELFF
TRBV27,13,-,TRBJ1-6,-,TGTGCCAGCAGGGACAGCCCCCTCGGGCCCCTCCACTTT,CASRDSPLGPLHF
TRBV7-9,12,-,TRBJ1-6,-,TGTGCCAGAGTAACAGGGAGATCACCCCTCCACTTT,CARVTGRSPLHF
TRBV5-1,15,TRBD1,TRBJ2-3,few,TGCGCCAGCAGTTCTCACGGGACAGGGGGGGATACGCAGTATTTT,CASSSHGTGGDTQYF
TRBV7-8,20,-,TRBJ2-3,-,TGTGCCAGCAGCTTAACCCCGTACCCCACCCCAAAAAGAGACACAGATACGCAGTATTTT,CASSLTPYPTPKRDTDTQYF
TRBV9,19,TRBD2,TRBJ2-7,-,TGTGCCAGCAGCGTAGGGACTAGCGGGGGGCCTTACTTCTCCTACGAGCAGTACTTC,CASSVGTSGGPYFSYEQYF
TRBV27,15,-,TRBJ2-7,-,TGTGCCAGCAGTTTATCAACAGGGTCCTCCTACGAGCAGTACTTC,CASSLSTGSSYEQYF
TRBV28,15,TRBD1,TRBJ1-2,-,TGTGCCAGCAGTTTAGGGGACAGCATTTTCTATGGCTACACCTTC,CASSLGDSIFYGYTF
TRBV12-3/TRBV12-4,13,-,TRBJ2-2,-,TGTGCCAGCAGTTTAGTCACTGCCGGGGAGCTGTTTTTT,CASSLVTAGELFF
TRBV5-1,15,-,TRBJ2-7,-,TGCGCCAGCAGCTTGGATCAGGGGCCTTACTACGAGCAGTACTTC,CASSLDQGPYYEQYF
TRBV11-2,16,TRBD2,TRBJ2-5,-,TGTGCCAGCAGCCCATGGACTAGCGGGGGCCAAGAGACCCAGTACTTC,CASSPWTSGGQETQYF
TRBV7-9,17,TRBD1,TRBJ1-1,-,TGTGCCAGCAGTTCCCCGGACAGGGAGAGGCAGGACACTGAAGCTTTCTTT,CASSSPDRERQDTEAFF
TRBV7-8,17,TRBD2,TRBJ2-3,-,TGTGCCAGCAGCGTAGGACTAGCGGGGGGCAACACAGATACGCAGTATTTT,CASSVGLAGGNTDTQYF
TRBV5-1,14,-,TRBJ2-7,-,TGCGCCAGCAGCTTGTTATCCGCAGGCTTCGAGCAGTACTTC,CASSLLSAGFEQYF
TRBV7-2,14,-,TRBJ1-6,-,TGTGCCAGCAGCTCGAAAACAGGGAGTTCACCCCTCCACTTT,CASSSKTGSSPLHF
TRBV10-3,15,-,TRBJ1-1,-,TGTGCCATCAGTGAGTCCAGGGGTCTTAACACTGAAGCTTTCTTT,CAISESRGLNTEAFF
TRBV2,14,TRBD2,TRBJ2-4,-,TGTGCCAGCAGTACTAGCGGAGTCAAAAACATTCAGTACTTC,CASSTSGVKNIQYF
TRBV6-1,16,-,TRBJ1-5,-,TGTGCCAGCAGTGAACTTACCGGGGTCGGCAATCAGCCCCAGCATTTT,CASSELTGVGNQPQHF
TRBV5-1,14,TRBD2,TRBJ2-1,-,TGCGCCAGCAGCTTGGAGGGACTAGCCGGTGAGCAGTTCTTC,CASSLEGLAGEQFF
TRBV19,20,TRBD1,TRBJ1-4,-,TGTGCCAGTAGTACCCCCTCCGGGACAGGGGGCGTCGCAACTAATGAAAAACTGTTTTTT,CASSTPSGTGGVATNEKLFF
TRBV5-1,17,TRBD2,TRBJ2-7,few,TGCGCCAGCAGCTACAAACCTTTGGCGGGGGGATCGTGGGAGCAGTACTTC,CASSYKPLAGGSWEQYF
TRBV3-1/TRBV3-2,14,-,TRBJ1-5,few,TGTGCCAGCAGCCAAGTGCAGGGCAATCAGCCCCAGCATTTT,CASSQVQGNQPQHF
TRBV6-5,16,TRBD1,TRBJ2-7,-,TGTGCCAGCAGTTACAATATCGAACAGGGGGCAAGTGAGCAGTACTTC,CASSYNIEQGASEQYF
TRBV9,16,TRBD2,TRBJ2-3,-,TGTGCCAGCAGCGTAAGCGGGGGGAGGAGCACAGATACGCAGTATTTT,CASSVSGGRSTDTQYF
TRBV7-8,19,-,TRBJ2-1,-,TGTGCCAGCAGCTTAGATATTACCAGACTATCGGACTATTACAATGAGCAGTTCTTC,CASSLDITRLSDYYNEQFF
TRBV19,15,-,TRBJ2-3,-,TGTGCCAGTAGTATGGAGACTTCTAGCACAGATACGCAGTATTTT,CASSMETSSTDTQYF
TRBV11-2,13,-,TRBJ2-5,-,TGTGCCAGCAGCTTAGAACCGAGTCGGGCCCAGTACTTC,CASSLEPSRAQYF
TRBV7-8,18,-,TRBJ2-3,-,TGTGCCAGCAGCTTAGTAATATCGGGCGGGGAGCACACAGATACGCAGTATTTT,CASSLVISGGEHTDTQYF